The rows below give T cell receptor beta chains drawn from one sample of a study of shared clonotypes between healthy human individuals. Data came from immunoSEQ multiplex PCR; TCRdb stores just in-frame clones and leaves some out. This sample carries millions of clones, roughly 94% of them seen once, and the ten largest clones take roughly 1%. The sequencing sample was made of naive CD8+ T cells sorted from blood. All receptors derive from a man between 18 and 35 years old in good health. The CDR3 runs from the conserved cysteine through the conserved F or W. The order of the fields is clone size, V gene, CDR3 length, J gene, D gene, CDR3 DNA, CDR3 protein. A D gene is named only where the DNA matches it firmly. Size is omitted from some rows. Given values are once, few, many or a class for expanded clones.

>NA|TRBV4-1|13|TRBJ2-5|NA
TGCGCCAGCAGCCTAAGACTCAGTGAGACCCAGTACTTC
CASSLRLSETQYF
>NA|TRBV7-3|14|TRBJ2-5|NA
TGTGCCAGCAGCTTAACTGGGGGGCAAGAGACCCAGTACTTC
CASSLTGGQETQYF
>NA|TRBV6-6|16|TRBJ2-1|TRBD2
TGTGCCAGCAGTTACCTAGCGGGAGGGCGTGCAGATGAGCAGTTCTTC
CASSYLAGGRADEQFF
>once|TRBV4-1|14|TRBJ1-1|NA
TGCGCCAGCAGCCAGGGGACGAGGTTTACTGAAGCTTTCTTT
CASSQGTRFTEAFF
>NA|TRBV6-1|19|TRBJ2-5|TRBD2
TGTGCCAGCAGTGAATTAGAATTTGCGGGACTAGCGGGAGAAGAGACCCAGTACTTC
CASSELEFAGLAGEETQYF
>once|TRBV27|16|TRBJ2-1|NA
TGTGCCAGCAGTTTACTAGCCCCGAGCTCCTACAATGAGCAGTTCTTC
CASSLLAPSSYNEQFF
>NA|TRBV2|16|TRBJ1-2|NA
TGTGCCAGCAGTGAAGCGGGAGGAGGGGCGAACTATGGCTACACCTTC
CASSEAGGGANYGYTF
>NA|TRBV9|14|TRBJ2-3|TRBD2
TGTGCCAGCAGCCCTAGCGGGGGATTGTATACGCAGTATTTT
CASSPSGGLYTQYF
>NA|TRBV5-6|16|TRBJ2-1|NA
TGTGCCAGCAGCTTTCCAGACCAATCCTCGTACAATGAGCAGTTCTTC
CASSFPDQSSYNEQFF
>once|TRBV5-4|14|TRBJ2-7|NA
TGTGCCAGCAGCCCCCAGAAGAGCTCCTACGAGCAGTACTTC
CASSPQKSSYEQYF